The rows below give T cell receptor beta chains drawn from one sample of a study of blood T cell repertoires in COVID-19. Clones were read by immunoSEQ multiplex PCR, and TCRdb kept only the in-frame ones, dropping some. There are about 200,000 clones in the sample; about 93% occur only once, and over 0.75% lies in the top ten. Sequencing input: peripheral blood. These receptors were collected from a man aged 60 to 69 with COVID-19, enrolled during active disease. The CDR3 runs from the conserved cysteine through the conserved F or W. D genes are given only for firm matches. Clone size is not always given. Where it is, it says once, few, many or a class for expanded clones.

TGCGCCAGCAGCAGGGGACAGGGGGCCAATTCACCCCTCCACTTT	CASSRGQGANSPLHF	.	15	TRBV5-1	TRBJ1-6	TRBD1
TGTGCCACCAGTCCCAGGGAGGTATTCGAGCAGTACTTC	CATSPREVFEQYF	.	13	TRBV24-1	TRBJ2-7	.
TGCGCCAGCAGCCAAGGAAGAGGCCAGGGCGACACTGAAGCTTTCTTT	CASSQGRGQGDTEAFF	.	16	TRBV4-1	TRBJ1-1	.
TGTGCCAGCAGCCAAGTCGGATATGGGACAGTCTACAATGAGCAGTTCTTC	CASSQVGYGTVYNEQFF	.	17	TRBV4-2	TRBJ2-1	TRBD1
TGTGCCAGCAGCTTTGGACAGAATCAGCCCCAGCATTTT	CASSFGQNQPQHF	few	13	TRBV7-3	TRBJ1-5	.
TGTGCCAGCAGTTACGGGCCTAGCGGGGACTATACGCAGTATTTT	CASSYGPSGDYTQYF	.	15	TRBV6-5	TRBJ2-3	TRBD2
TGCGCCAGCAGCTCAGGGACTAGCGGGACCGGGGCCGAGACCCAGTACTTC	CASSSGTSGTGAETQYF	.	17	TRBV5-1	TRBJ2-5	TRBD2
TGTGCCAGCAGACCAGGGGTACCCGGGGAGCTGTTTTTT	CASRPGVPGELFF	.	13	TRBV7-2	TRBJ2-2	.
TGCGCCAGCAGCTTGGCGGGGACAGGGGTTTCTGGGGCCAACGTCCTGACTTTC	CASSLAGTGVSGANVLTF	.	18	TRBV5-1	TRBJ2-6	TRBD1
TGTGCCAGTTCTACGTTGGCGGTTAGCACAGATACGCAGTATTTT	CASSTLAVSTDTQYF	.	15	TRBV19	TRBJ2-3	.
TGTGCCAGCTCACCCCCCGGGACATCCTACGTGCAGTATTTT	CASSPPGTSYVQYF	.	14	TRBV18	TRBJ2-3	.
TGTGCCAGCAGTTCTGACAGGTACTCTGGAAACACCATATATTTT	CASSSDRYSGNTIYF	.	15	TRBV6-5	TRBJ1-3	.
TGCAGCGTGTCACCCGGGGGGGCGCCACCCTACGAGCAGTACTTC	CSVSPGGAPPYEQYF	.	15	TRBV29-1	TRBJ2-7	TRBD2
TGTGCCAGCAACCTTATTGGACAGCAGATCTATGAGCAGTACTTC	CASNLIGQQIYEQYF	.	15	TRBV27	TRBJ2-7	.
TGTGCCAGCAGCTTAGCGCAGGGCTACGAGCAGTACTTC	CASSLAQGYEQYF	.	13	TRBV11-3	TRBJ2-7	.
TGTGCCAGTAGTATCGGCCAGGACACAGATACGCAGTATTTT	CASSIGQDTDTQYF	.	14	TRBV19	TRBJ2-3	.